The 22 T cell receptor beta chains listed next were all sequenced from one sample in a study of T cells in Graves' hyperthyroidism and ophthalmopathy. It was RNA transcripts that yielded the amplified TCR beta CDR3 regions. First-round RT-PCR of the TCR CDR3 relied on the HTBI primer set. One entry per CDR3 protein results from TCRdb running MiXCR on the multiplex PCR reads. This sample has 300,000 to 400,000 distinct CDR3 sequences, with approximately 18% found just once. Sequenced material: blood. The receptors come from a woman aged 45-60 years with Graves' hyperthyroidism.

The table lists this clonotype with a few counts. V and J are TRBV6-1 and TRBJ1-2; D remains unclear. Trimming cost V 5 bases and J 5 bases, with 36 bases left between them. The CDR3 covers 21 residues. The germline gives CDR1 MNHNS, CDR2 SASEGT. Written as DNA, the CDR3 is TGTGCCAGCAGTCCCCCGTGGGGAAGTGGGCCAATCGATCAGCTCAGATATGGCTACACCTTC. The encoded protein is CASSPPWGSGPIDQLRYGYTF.

This clonotype was seen many times. The rearrangement links TRBV18 to TRBJ2-7; weak D call: TRBD2 (5 bases). CDR1 and CDR2 (germline): KGHSH, LQKENI. V dropped 2 bases and J dropped 0 bases, with 8 bases sitting between them. The CDR3 extends over 14 amino acids. The CDR3 DNA is TGTGCCAGCTCACCATCGGGGTCCTCCTACGAGCAGTACTTC. This translates into CASSPSGSSYEQYF.

This clonotype was counted many times. The rearrangement links TRBV11-2 to TRBJ1-2; unclear D gene. V was clipped by 4 bases and J by 8 bases, with 14 bases between them. This CDR3 spans 13 amino acids. Germline lookup yields CDR1 SGHAT and CDR2 FQNNGV. The CDR3, as DNA: TGTGCCAGCAGCTCCCCGGGGTTCAGGGGCTACACCTTC. As protein: CASSSPGFRGYTF.

This clonotype was recorded at least ten times. Here the CDR3 DNA reads TGTGCCAGCTCCAGGGCCGGGGGAGCCAACGTCCTGACTTTC. Its translation is CASSRAGGANVLTF. V is TRBV12-3 or TRBV12-4 and J is TRBJ2-6; the D gene is possibly TRBD2 (6 bases). The V end lost 8 bases, the J end lost 7 bases, and 15 bases lay between the germline ends. This CDR3 is 14 amino acids long.

This clonotype was observed a few times. The V call is TRBV20-1, the J call TRBJ2-5; the match to TRBD2 covers 8 bases. Germline V gene sequence: CDR1 DFQATT, CDR2 SNEGSKA (reference sequence). The CDR3 has 14 residues. Trimming removed 5 bases from V and 0 bases from J; junction bases left unmatched: 5. CDR3 sequence reads: CSAYPGLDQETQYF. Written as DNA, the CDR3 is TGCAGTGCTTACCCGGGACTAGACCAAGAGACCCAGTACTTC.

The chain links TRBV29-1 to TRBJ2-3, with TRBD2 matching 9 bases. J gave up 5 bases and V 6 bases, and 15 bases lay outside the gene matches. Germline V CDR1 and CDR2: SQVTM, ANQGSEA. The CDR3 has 16 residues. CDR3 in amino acids: CSVQHGPSGTQDTQYF. The CDR3, as DNA: TGCAGCGTCCAACACGGGCCTAGCGGGACCCAAGATACGCAGTATTTT.

This clonotype has at least ten counts. CDR3 in amino acids: CASRGTIEQYF. In DNA, the CDR3 is TGTGCCAGCAGAGGGACCATCGAGCAGTACTTC. This chain joins TRBV2 and TRBJ2-7; D may be TRBD1 or TRBD2 (5 bases each). The CDR3 totals 11 residues. Looked up from germline, CDR1 is SNHLY and CDR2 is FYNNEI. Deletions cut 6 bases from V and 6 bases from J, with 9 bases between.

Comments on this clonotype: This may be a read error, as it is one base from a much larger clone. V usage is TRBV20-1 and J usage is TRBJ2-1; D is uncertain. Trimming pared 0 bases from V and 5 bases from J, leaving 2 bases between. CDR1 is DFQATT and CDR2 is SNEGSKA in the germline V gene (reference sequence). This CDR3 is built from 11 residues. The CDR3 loop is CSARENNEQFF. In DNA form, the CDR3 reads TGCAGTGCTAGAGAAAACAATGAGCAGTTCTTC.

This clonotype was picked up a small number of times. The rearrangement links TRBV9 to TRBJ2-3; D remains unclear. The CDR3 runs to 16 residues. V lost 0 bases to trimming and J lost 4 bases, with 15 bases between them. From germline, CDR1 is SGDLS and CDR2 YYNGEE. CDR3 DNA sequence: TGTGCCAGCAGCGTAGGACCCGCGGTGGGCGCAGATACGCAGTATTTT. Protein: CASSVGPAVGADTQYF.

This clonotype was seen ten or more times. This chain uses TRBV3-1 with TRBJ2-5; 8 nucleotides line up with TRBD1. Germline V gene sequence: CDR1 LGHDT, CDR2 YNNKEL (reference sequence). The junction had 7 bases not matched to a gene; V was cut back by 0 bases and J by 7 bases. This CDR3 spans 15 amino acids. The DNA of the CDR3 is TGTGCCAGCAGCCAAGATACGACAGGGGTAAGGACCCAGTACTTC. This sequence encodes CASSQDTTGVRTQYF.

The table lists this clonotype with many counts. This chain links TRBV6-2 or TRBV6-3 with TRBJ1-1; D not resolved. The CDR3 runs to 12 residues. With 5 bases removed from V and 3 bases from J, the gap between germline ends came to 7 bases. The germline V gene has CDR1 MNHEY and CDR2 SVGEGT. This chain's CDR3 is CASSRMDTEAFF. Written as DNA, the CDR3 is TGTGCCAGCAGTCGCATGGACACTGAAGCTTTCTTT.

The table lists this clonotype with many counts. The chain joins TRBV18 to TRBJ2-5; 8 bases agree with TRBD1. Trimming at V came to 4 bases and at J to 2 bases, leaving 3 bases not matched to a gene. This CDR3 spans 14 amino acids. Germline V lookup: CDR1 KGHSH, CDR2 LQKENI. CDR3 nucleotides: TGTGCCAGCTCACGGGACAGGAGTCAAGAGACCCAGTACTTC. Translation: CASSRDRSQETQYF. Looking up the rest from reference TRBV18 and TRBJ2-5 gives the full variable domain: NAGVMQNPRHLVRRRGQEARLRCSPMKGHSHVYWYRQLPEEGLKFMVYLQKENIIDESGMPKERFSAEFPKEGPSILRIQQVVRGDSAAYFCASSRDRSQETQYFGPGTRLLVL.

The sample holds a few counts of this clonotype. The rearrangement joins TRBV5-4 to TRBJ1-1, with TRBD1 identical over 8 bases. The length of the CDR3 is 14 residues. CDR1 and CDR2 from the germline V gene are SGHNT and YYREEE (reference sequence). V dropped 4 bases and J dropped 5; count of bases not matched to a gene: 7. The CDR3 reads CASSQQGVETEAFF. CDR3 coding DNA: TGTGCCAGCAGCCAACAGGGGGTTGAAACTGAAGCTTTCTTT.

About this clonotype itself: Relative to the germline gene, one junction end is altered; a read error may explain this. The chain employs TRBV7-9 and TRBJ2-7; D unresolved. The CDR3 is made up of 15 amino acids. CDR1 and CDR2 from the germline V gene are SEHNR and FQNEAQ (reference sequence). The CDR3 here is CASSLGPRSSYEQYF. CDR3 coding DNA: TGTGCCAGCAGTTTAGGTCCAAGGAGCTCCTACGAGCAGTACTTC.

This clonotype was detected ten times or more. The gene calls are TRBV30 and TRBJ2-3; D possibly corresponds to TRBD2 (6 bases). Germline V gene lookup returns CDR1 GTSNPN and CDR2 SVGIG (reference sequence). V was trimmed by 0 bases and J by 2 bases, leaving 9 bases between them. The CDR3 loop spans 14 amino acids. This CDR3 reads CAWSVGGTTDTQYF. CDR3 nucleotide sequence: TGTGCCTGGAGTGTGGGGGGAACCACAGATACGCAGTATTTT.

Written as DNA, the CDR3 is TGCAGCGTCCGGATTGGACAGAGGAACACTGAAGCTTTCTTT. It is translated as CSVRIGQRNTEAFF. The chain links TRBV29-1 to TRBJ1-1, with D possibly being TRBD1 (6 bases). The germline CDR1 and CDR2 sequences are SQVTM and ANQGSEA. With 6 bases removed from V and 1 base from J, the gap between germline ends came to 15 bases. CDR3 size: 14 residues.

The J gene is TRBJ2-1, the V gene TRBV28; TRBD2 might be the D (6 bases). From germline, CDR1 is MDHEN and CDR2 SYDVKM. The V end was cut by 5 bases, the J end by 7 bases, with 21 bases between. The CDR3 covers 16 residues. The CDR3 DNA follows: TGTGCCAGCAGTGGAACTGGGGCGGGAAGGCGGAATGAGCAGTTCTTC. Protein sequence: CASSGTGAGRRNEQFF.

This clonotype occurred a few times. V and J are TRBV20-1 and TRBJ2-1; TRBD2 matches 16 bases. The V gene's germline CDR1 is DFQATT and CDR2 SNEGSKA (reference sequence). There are 17 residues in the CDR3. V dropped 5 bases and J dropped 8; count of bases not matched to a gene: 12. The CDR3 nucleotides are TGCAGTGCTGCACTGGGACTAGCGGGAGGGGGTACGGATGAGCAGTTCTTC. Translating gives CSAALGLAGGGTDEQFF.

The chain's CDR3 is CASSTNRVGELFF. In DNA, the CDR3 is TGTGCCAGTAGTACCAACAGGGTCGGGGAGCTGTTTTTT. The gene calls are TRBV19 and TRBJ2-2, with D perhaps matching TRBD1 (6 bases). This CDR3 is built from 13 residues. Trimming cost V 4 bases and J 7 bases, with 10 bases left between them. In germline, CDR1 is LNHDA, CDR2 SQIVND (reference sequence).

The chain couples TRBV11-2 to TRBJ2-7; tentatively, D is TRBD1 or TRBD2 (6 bases each). The CDR3 totals 13 residues. CDR1 is SGHAT, CDR2 FQNNGV, per germline. Trimming took off 8 bases at V and 7 bases at J, with 18 bases between the two ends. Here the CDR3 reads CASRLGGAGEQYF. The CDR3 nucleotides read TGTGCCAGCCGTCTCGGGGGCGCGGGAGAGCAGTACTTC.

This chain links TRBV6-5 with TRBJ2-3; D is ambiguous. The germline V gene encodes CDR1 MNHEY and CDR2 SVGAGI. V was clipped by 2 bases and J by 1 base, with 10 bases between them. The CDR3 extends over 15 amino acids. The CDR3 bases are TGTGCCAGCAGTTACCCAGGCCGCGGCACAGATACGCAGTATTTT. Protein: CASSYPGRGTDTQYF.

The J gene is TRBJ2-2, the V gene TRBV12-3 or TRBV12-4; D perhaps matches TRBD1 (6 bases). The V and J ends lost 8 bases and 9 bases respectively, with 19 bases between them. The CDR3 runs to 14 residues. CDR3 in DNA: TGTGCCAGCCGAATCGGGTACCAGGGGCGGGAGCTGTTTTTT. Encoded protein: CASRIGYQGRELFF.